This passage covers 17 T cell receptor beta chains from one sample sequenced in a study of T-cell reconstitution after alpha-beta-depleted transplantation in children. A TCRbeta library incorporating unique molecular identifiers was prepared. One entry per CDR3 protein, called by TCRdb with MiXCR from the PCR reads. Here the sample spans fewer than 550,000 distinct CDR3 sequences, around 15% being singletons. Specimen: PBMCs, mostly from graft donor cells, collected 360 days after TCRalphabeta/CD19-depleted stem cell transplant. The origin of the receptors is a boy in the first two years of life who had a stem cell transplant for Wiskott-Aldrich syndrome, so the T cells may come from the graft donor.

The table lists this clonotype with many counts. J is TRBJ1-1 and V is TRBV5-1; D gene unclear. Trimming left V 9 bases short and J 2 bases short, with 14 bases between. This CDR3 is built from 13 residues. Per the germline V gene, CDR1 is SGHRS and CDR2 is YFSETQ. The CDR3 nucleotides read TGCGCCACCTCCAGGACCGCCAACACTGAAGCTTTCTTT. Protein product: CATSRTANTEAFF. The entire variable domain, with the rest obtained from reference TRBV5-1 and TRBJ1-1, is as follows: KAGVTQTPRYLIKTRGQQVTLSCSPISGHRSVSWYQQTPGQGLQFLFEYFSETQRNKGNFPGRFSGRQFSNSRSEMNVSTLELGDSALYLCATSRTANTEAFFGQGTRLTVV.

Only a few counts were recorded for this clonotype. In DNA form, the CDR3 reads TGCGCCAGCAGCCAAAGGGATGGACTAGTGCACCGCACAGATACGCAGTATTTT. This encodes CASSQRDGLVHRTDTQYF. This chain joins TRBV4-1 and TRBJ2-3; TRBD2 matches 7 bases. Trimming cost V 2 bases and J 1 base; bases outside gene matches: 12. Germline-derived CDR1 and CDR2 are MGHRA and YSYEKL. This CDR3 has 18 residues.

A few counts support this clonotype. V and J are TRBV27 and TRBJ2-3; 7 bases are shared with TRBD1. J gave up 1 base and V 3 bases, and 7 bases lay outside the gene matches. Germline V gene sequence: CDR1 MNHEY, CDR2 SMNVEV (reference sequence). This CDR3 is 16 amino acids long. CDR3 sequence: CASSLKRGQRTDTQYF. The CDR3 DNA is TGTGCCAGCAGTTTGAAGAGGGGGCAACGCACAGATACGCAGTATTTT.

This clonotype was picked up a small number of times. The V gene is TRBV5-1, the J gene TRBJ2-2; D perhaps matches TRBD1 (7 bases). Looked up from germline, CDR1 is SGHRS and CDR2 is YFSETQ. This CDR3 comprises 15 residues. V was cut by 4 bases and J by 5 bases, with 15 bases left in between. CDR3 region: CASSTGGGRTGELFF. CDR3 DNA sequence: TGCGCCAGCAGCACCGGAGGGGGCAGGACCGGGGAGCTGTTTTTT.

This clonotype was recorded only once. The V call is TRBV20-1, the J call TRBJ2-7, with TRBD1 identical over 7 bases. CDR1 is DFQATT and CDR2 is SNEGSKA in the germline V gene (reference sequence). The CDR3 is 14 amino acids. The V and J ends lost 0 bases and 2 bases, in that order; junction bases with no gene match: 4. In DNA form, the CDR3 reads TGCAGTGCTAGAGATCGAGGACAGGCCTACGAGCAGTACTTC. Encoded protein: CSARDRGQAYEQYF.

This clonotype has a single count. The chain has TRBV7-9 and TRBJ2-5; 13 bases are a match to TRBD2. The CDR3 is made up of 17 amino acids. In germline, CDR1 is SEHNR, CDR2 FQNEAQ (reference sequence). With V trimmed by 0 bases and J by 5 bases, 6 bases remained unmatched. This chain's CDR3 is CASSLARGLAGVETQYF. The CDR3 DNA follows: TGTGCCAGCAGCTTAGCGAGAGGACTAGCGGGAGTTGAGACCCAGTACTTC.

This rearrangement joins TRBV29-1 to TRBJ2-3, with D possibly being TRBD1 (7 bases). This CDR3 is built from 14 residues. The V gene lost 3 bases and the J gene lost 0 bases, with 10 bases spanning the gap. Germline V gene sequence: CDR1 SQVTM, CDR2 ANQGSEA. The CDR3 protein is CSVDRGDSTDTQYF. CDR3 coding DNA: TGCAGCGTTGACAGGGGGGACAGCACAGATACGCAGTATTTT.

This clonotype appeared a few times. The chain uses TRBV12-3 or TRBV12-4 and TRBJ2-2, with D tentatively TRBD2 (6 bases). The CDR3 contains 15 residues. V lost 6 bases and J 6 bases, leaving 17 bases between the germline ends. The DNA for the CDR3 is TGTGCCAGCAGCCTAAGCTGGAGGGTGGCCGGGGAGCTGTTTTTT. Amino acid sequence: CASSLSWRVAGELFF.

This chain connects TRBV6-1 to TRBJ2-1; 8 bases map to TRBD1. Germline V gene sequence: CDR1 MNHNS, CDR2 SASEGT. The CDR3 runs to 14 residues. J gave up 0 bases and V 5 bases, and 0 bases lay outside the gene matches. CDR3 residues: CASSTGGSYNEQFF. As DNA, the CDR3 is TGTGCCAGCAGTACAGGGGGCTCCTACAATGAGCAGTTCTTC.

This clonotype was seen a handful of times. V and J are TRBV5-1 and TRBJ2-7, with a possible D match to TRBD1 (6 bases). The CDR3 length is 12 residues. Germline loops: CDR1 SGHRS, CDR2 YFSETQ. Trimming removed 6 bases at V and 2 bases at J, with 9 bases between. The CDR3 bases are TGCGCCAGCAAAGACAGGACCTACGAGCAGTACTTC. This encodes CASKDRTYEQYF.

The J gene is TRBJ2-5, the V gene TRBV4-3; 14 bases align to TRBD2. Per the germline V gene, CDR1 is LGHNA and CDR2 is YSLEER. The CDR3 length is 17 residues. With 0 bases clipped from V and 4 bases from J, the junction kept 4 bases outside the gene matches. The CDR3 sequence: CASSQDVGLAGVETQYF. The CDR3 DNA follows: TGCGCCAGCAGCCAAGATGTGGGACTAGCGGGAGTAGAGACCCAGTACTTC.

This clonotype was counted only a few times. This chain joins TRBV11-2 and TRBJ2-7, with TRBD2 as a possible D gene (6 bases). This CDR3 contains 18 residues. Germline values: CDR1 SGHAT, CDR2 FQNNGV. Trimming removed 1 base at V and 6 bases at J, with 25 bases between. CDR3 DNA sequence: TGTGCCAGCAGCTTAGTTGTAGGCGGGCGACTAGGGGTCTGCGAGCAGTACTTC. This encodes CASSLVVGGRLGVCEQYF.

The rearrangement uses TRBV27 and TRBJ2-1; TRBD1 matches at 10 bases. There are 18 residues in the CDR3. Losses at the gene ends were 4 bases for V and 3 bases for J; bases not matched to a gene: 12. Germline V lookup: CDR1 MNHEY, CDR2 SMNVEV (reference sequence). CDR3: CASSWGQGSGRGYNEQFF. The CDR3 DNA follows: TGTGCCAGCAGTTGGGGACAGGGGAGCGGAAGAGGCTACAATGAGCAGTTCTTC.

This clonotype came up a few times. This chain connects TRBV2 to TRBJ2-5; D might be TRBD1 (6 bases). The CDR3 is 16 amino acids. Germline V CDR1 and CDR2: SNHLY, FYNNEI. With 8 bases removed from V and 4 bases from J, the gap between germline ends came to 23 bases. CDR3 in DNA: TGTGCCAGCCATCCCGTGGGGCGCAGAGGGGGAGAGACCCAGTACTTC. Protein: CASHPVGRRGGETQYF.

This clonotype was picked up many times. This chain joins TRBV5-1 and TRBJ2-2, with 8 nucleotides matching TRBD1. Trimming removed 4 bases from V and 7 bases from J; junction bases left unmatched: 9. The CDR3 has 15 amino acids. Germline CDR1 is SGHRS and CDR2 is YFSETQ. This CDR3 is CASSPTTGGLGELFF. CDR3 sequence (DNA): TGCGCCAGCAGCCCAACTACAGGGGGTCTCGGGGAGCTGTTTTTT.

The CDR3 is CASSRGGVQETQYF. CDR3 bases: TGCGCCAGCAGCAGGGGGGGGGTCCAAGAGACCCAGTACTTC. The chain uses TRBV5-1 and TRBJ2-5, with a tentative D call TRBD2 (7 bases). Germline assignment: CDR1 SGHRS and CDR2 YFSETQ. This CDR3 comprises 14 residues. Trimming removed 4 bases from V and 1 base from J, with 11 bases in between.

This clonotype appeared a few times. The V gene is TRBV7-2, the J gene TRBJ1-6, with D tentatively TRBD1 (6 bases). The CDR3 loop spans 17 amino acids. Germline loops: CDR1 SGHTA, CDR2 FQGNSA. The V and J ends lost 1 base and 6 bases respectively, with 16 bases between them. Here the CDR3 reads CASSLVGGARGNSPLHF. The CDR3, as DNA: TGTGCCAGCAGCTTAGTAGGAGGGGCCAGGGGTAATTCACCCCTCCACTTT.